This T cell receptor beta chain was captured by sequencing in a study of cytomegalovirus exposure and HLA in healthy donors. This clone was recorded only once. This CDR3 contains 15 residues. V lost 0 bases and J lost 1; bases outside the gene matches: 1. Germline-derived CDR1 and CDR2 are LNHNV and YYDKDF (reference sequence). The primer mix had 60 Vbeta and 13 Jbeta primers. Only in-frame clones appear in the TCRdb table, and some are missing; sequencing was by immunoSEQ multiplex PCR. This sample carries around 150,000 clones, 82% of them seen once, and the ten largest clones take approximately 1.5%.

Sequenced material: PBMCs. The chain carries TRBV15 and TRBJ1-1; the match to TRBD1 covers 8 bases. This receptor was obtained from a girl between 5 and 17 years old in good health and CMV-seropositive. This CDR3 is CATSRDGTGNTEAFF. DNA for the CDR3: TGTGCCACCAGCAGAGACGGGACAGGGAACACTGAAGCTTTCTTT.